The 9 T cell receptor beta chains below all came from one sample that was sequenced in a study of control samples from healthy donors and cancer patients (TCRdb year 2020). The library was prepared using the immunoSEQ multiplex PCR assay. What TCRdb holds here is the immuneACCESS table cut down to in-frame rearrangements. Part of the clones is not present; checked against another copy, under half of the missing clones reflect an unresolved V gene, and the others are unexplained. A total of 100,000 or so clones appear in this sample, about 88% of them only once. Roughly 1.3% of the sample comes from the top ten. Specimen: blood. The receptors stem from a woman aged 45-60 years in good health.

The rearrangement uses TRBV11-2 and TRBJ2-5; 8 nucleotides align to TRBD1. CDR3 length equals 18 residues. The V and J ends lost 1 base and 2 bases, in that order; junction bases with no gene match: 12. The germline CDR1 and CDR2 sequences are SGHAT and FQNNGV. In DNA, the CDR3 is TGTGCCAGCAGCTTAGGCGTCGGGACAGGAGATAATCAAGAGACCCAGTACTTC. Protein product: CASSLGVGTGDNQETQYF.

The chain couples TRBV2 to TRBJ1-3; possible D gene TRBD1, 6 bases. This CDR3 is built from 14 residues. V lost 7 bases to trimming and J lost 8 bases, with 18 bases between them. Germline V gene data show CDR1 as SNHLY and CDR2 as FYNNEI. The CDR3: CASTLRGGGDTIYF. The CDR3 region has the DNA TGTGCCAGCACCCTTAGGGGGGGCGGAGACACCATATATTTT.

This chain uses TRBV6-5 with TRBJ1-5, with a weak D call TRBD1 (5 bases). V was cut by 11 bases and J by 1 base, with 12 bases left in between. CDR1 is MNHEY and CDR2 is SVGAGI in the germline V gene. This CDR3 is 13 amino acids long. The CDR3 loop reads CAGPGGSNQPQHF. CDR3 nucleotide sequence: TGTGCCGGTCCGGGGGGAAGCAATCAGCCCCAGCATTTT.

In DNA, the CDR3 is TGTGCCAGCAGCCTAGGGTGGGGGCGGATGAACACTGAAGCTTTCTTT. Translated: CASSLGWGRMNTEAFF. The chain recombines TRBV6-2 or TRBV6-3 with TRBJ1-1; perhaps TRBD1 as D (6 bases). The V gene's germline CDR1 is MNHEY and CDR2 SVGEGT. The V and J ends lost 6 bases and 0 bases respectively, with 17 bases between them. The CDR3 has 16 residues.

This clone was observed once. This CDR3 is CASSQGQGVRYGYTF. The CDR3 DNA reads TGTGCCAGCAGCCAAGGACAGGGGGTAAGGTATGGCTACACCTTC. The V gene is TRBV3-1 (or the pseudogene TRBV3-2), the J gene TRBJ1-2; TRBD1 agrees at 9 bases. Germline CDR1 is LGHDT and CDR2 is YNNKEL (reference sequence). The CDR3 spans 15 residues. Trimming cost V 1 base and J 5 bases; bases outside gene matches: 5.

This chain links TRBV5-8 with TRBJ2-7; D gene uncertain. Germline V gene data show CDR1 as SGHTS and CDR2 as YDEGEE. CDR3 length equals 14 residues. Trimming removed 0 bases at V and 1 base at J, with 8 bases between. Here the CDR3 DNA reads TGTGCCAGCAGCTTGGTACAAGGTTCCTACGAGCAGTACTTC. It specifies CASSLVQGSYEQYF.

This clone came up once. This chain connects TRBV6-2 or TRBV6-3 to TRBJ2-2, with D unclear. CDR3 length: 15 amino acids. CDR1 is MNHEY and CDR2 is SVGEGT in the germline V gene. Trimming shortened V by 0 bases and J by 4 bases, and 9 bases separated the two germline ends. This CDR3 is CASSYSGQTTGELFF. The CDR3 DNA is TGTGCCAGCAGTTACTCCGGGCAGACCACCGGGGAGCTGTTTTTT.

The chain combines TRBV14 with TRBJ1-1; D not certain. CDR1 and CDR2 (germline): SGHDN, FVKESK. Trimming took 0 bases from V and 4 from J, leaving 12 bases between them. This CDR3 region has 15 residues. CDR3 protein: CASSQERTSRTEAFF. CDR3 sequence (DNA): TGTGCCAGCAGCCAAGAAAGGACTAGCCGCACTGAAGCTTTCTTT.

The chain uses TRBV4-2 and TRBJ2-3; 10 bases match TRBD2. Trimming cost V 1 base and J 0 bases; bases outside gene matches: 7. CDR1 and CDR2 (germline): LGHNA, YNFKEQ. The CDR3 length is 18 residues. As DNA, the CDR3 is TGTGCCAGCAGCCAAGGGCTAGCGGGGGACTTTAGCACAGATACGCAGTATTTT. This codes for CASSQGLAGDFSTDTQYF.